A selection of T cell receptor beta chains follows, all from one sample in a study of neoadjuvant anti-PD-1 for oral cavity cancer. Measured with immunoSEQ multiplex PCR; TCRdb has only the in-frame clones, and not every one. Of some 9,000 clones detected, 64% appear once; the ten largest clones hold 4.2%. Sample: PBMCs, taken after nivolumab (anti-PD-1) treatment. The receptors come from a person between 40 and 80 years old with oral cavity squamous cell carcinoma. Both conserved end residues are part of each CDR3. D genes are given only for firm matches. For some rows the clone size is stated as once, few or many, or as a class when expanded; others skip it.

CATSGLGNEQYF,TGTGCCACCTCTGGCTTAGGGAACGAGCAGTACTTC,.,TRBV19,TRBJ2-7,.
CASSLRTGSSYNEQFF,TGTGCCAGCAGCTTAAGGACGGGAAGCTCCTACAATGAGCAGTTCTTC,.,TRBV7-8,TRBJ2-1,.
CASSSVKSSYNSPLHF,TGTGCCAGCAGTTCCGTTAAGAGCTCCTATAATTCACCCCTCCACTTT,few,TRBV27,TRBJ1-6,.
CASSLRSGGTEAFF,TGTGCCAGCAGCTTGAGGTCTGGGGGCACTGAAGCTTTCTTT,.,TRBV13,TRBJ1-1,.
CASSFSGGLTGELFF,TGCGCCAGCAGCTTTAGCGGGGGGCTTACCGGGGAGCTGTTTTTT,.,TRBV5-1,TRBJ2-2,TRBD2
CASRLTDRAGEQYF,TGTGCCAGCCGCCTGACTGACAGGGCTGGCGAGCAGTACTTC,.,TRBV7-2,TRBJ2-7,TRBD1
CATSRARQGTEAFF,TGTGCCACCAGCCGAGCGAGACAGGGAACTGAAGCTTTCTTT,.,TRBV15,TRBJ1-1,TRBD1
CASSEFTGQGRGGYTF,TGCGCCAGCAGCGAGTTTACCGGGCAGGGGCGTGGAGGCTACACCTTC,few,TRBV10-2,TRBJ1-2,.
CASSATGSGANVLTF,TGTGCCAGCAGCGCGACAGGGTCCGGGGCCAACGTCCTGACTTTC,.,TRBV5-6,TRBJ2-6,TRBD1
CASSLSRTGGEAFF,TGCGCCAGCAGCTTGTCCCGGACAGGCGGGGAAGCTTTCTTT,.,TRBV5-1,TRBJ1-1,TRBD1
CASSLGHRWETQYF,TGTGCCAGCAGCTTGGGACACCGATGGGAGACCCAGTACTTC,.,TRBV5-6,TRBJ2-5,.
CASSLATGELFF,TGTGCCAGCAGCTTAGCCACCGGGGAGCTGTTTTTT,.,TRBV7-2,TRBJ2-2,.
CASSPTRPGQKTDTQYF,TGTGCCAGCAGTCCTACCCGACCGGGACAGAAGACAGATACGCAGTATTTT,.,TRBV27,TRBJ2-3,TRBD1
CASSRRGQNYNEQFF,TGTGCCAGCAGCCGCAGGGGACAGAACTACAATGAGCAGTTCTTC,.,TRBV5-4,TRBJ2-1,TRBD1
CASSRTGGAPLHF,TGCGCCAGCAGCCGGACGGGCGGAGCACCCCTCCACTTT,.,TRBV5-1,TRBJ1-6,.
CASSGIRGNTEAFF,TGTGCCAGCAGTGGTATCAGGGGGAACACTGAAGCTTTCTTT,.,TRBV2,TRBJ1-1,.
CASSPPSPGELFF,TGCGCCAGCAGCCCTCCGAGTCCCGGGGAGCTGTTTTTT,.,TRBV5-1,TRBJ2-2,.
CASKIRVWGNQPQHF,TGTGCCAGCAAAATCAGGGTTTGGGGCAATCAGCCCCAGCATTTT,few,TRBV28,TRBJ1-5,.
CASSEGQGKQPQHF,TGCGCCAGCAGTGAGGGACAGGGAAAGCAGCCCCAGCATTTT,.,TRBV10-2,TRBJ1-5,TRBD1
CASSYSGSRGPNEQFF,TGTGCCAGCAGTTACTCGGGGTCTAGAGGTCCCAATGAGCAGTTCTTC,.,TRBV6-6,TRBJ2-1,.
CASSDGGQGEYEQYF,TGCGCCAGCAGTGACGGGGGACAGGGGGAATACGAGCAGTACTTC,few,TRBV10-1,TRBJ2-7,TRBD1
CASSLQKQRGGKDTQYF,TGTGCCAGCAGCCTACAGAAACAGCGGGGGGGGAAAGATACGCAGTATTTT,.,TRBV4-2,TRBJ2-3,TRBD2
CASSLDATANQPQHF,TGTGCCAGCAGCTTAGACGCGACAGCAAATCAGCCCCAGCATTTT,.,TRBV7-2,TRBJ1-5,.
CASSLVTGGNTEAFF,TGTGCCAGCAGCTTGGTCACGGGCGGGAACACTGAAGCTTTCTTT,.,TRBV5-5,TRBJ1-1,.
CASGLWYQPQHF,TGTGCTAGTGGTTTGTGGTATCAGCCCCAGCATTTT,.,TRBV12-5,TRBJ1-5,.
CASSSSRANEQFF,TGTGCCAGCAGCTCCAGCCGGGCGAATGAGCAGTTCTTC,.,TRBV11-3,TRBJ2-1,.
CASSNTDRVDYGYTF,TGTGCCAGCAGCAACACTGACAGGGTTGACTATGGCTACACCTTC,few,TRBV9,TRBJ1-2,TRBD1
CASSFRGGNYNEQFF,TGTGCCAGCAGTTTTCGGGGGGGGAACTACAATGAGCAGTTCTTC,.,TRBV27,TRBJ2-1,TRBD2